This TCR beta chain was observed in a study of blood T cell repertoires in COVID-19 (dated by TCRdb to 2018 to 2020). At the level of the whole study: Samples from collaborators originated in the United States, Italy and Spain and spanned both the acute and convalescent phases of COVID-19. The prospective study material was composed of cDNA or gDNA derived from T cells, B-cell-depleted T cells, or PBMCs. Where HLA class I and class II types were available, the types were taken from metadata supplied by the sample provider, not from assay-based typing. Nearly every sample came with metadata listing a de-identified subject ID, COVID-19 status, age in years and sex. Deeply sampled blood TCRbeta repertoires from subjects exposed to, actively infected with, or recovered from COVID-19 were included in the dataset. The repertoires were released in a freely available public database intended as a resource for research on the immune response to SARS-CoV-2. Samples were obtained from the ongoing ImmuneRACE study (first 160 participants) and from 1,200 or so subjects provided by 6 global collaborators.

TCRbeta CDR3 regions were amplified from genomic DNA by means of the immunoSEQ Assay, a bias-controlled multiplex PCR. In the paper's pipeline: The number of nucleated cells in each sample was estimated from the amplification of reference gene primers within the assay. To quantify the absolute abundance of each unique TCRbeta CDR3 rearrangement, sequence reads were collapsed and filtered. Productive Simpson clonality was computed per sample as the square root of Simpson's diversity index over productive rearrangements. Held by TCRdb, this immuneACCESS table contains in-frame sequences only and omits some clones. Under half of the omission traces to an unresolved V gene where checked; the cause of the rest is unknown. The DNA gave D and trimming, while V, J and clone size come from that table. The sample records about 300,000 clones, roughly nine tenths of which are singletons. 2.5% to 3% of the sample belongs to the ten largest clones.

Study-wide findings and limitations: The quantity of clinical and demographic metadata differed by source and by participant and was supplied without curation.

V sheds 5 bases and J sheds 5 bases, leaving 16 bases between their ends. Via the germline V gene, CDR1 is SGHAT and CDR2 FQNNGV. The CDR3 measures 15 amino acids from cysteine to phenylalanine. CDR3 DNA is the only sequence kept; it has 45 bases, read in frame from the first base. Participants in the prospective study were aged about 18 to 95 years, lived in about two dozen United States geographic areas, and enrolled through a virtual design. In the prospective study, cohorts were assigned on the basis of participant-reported clinical history obtained from a screening survey and a study questionnaire. Exposed participants had been in contact with someone with a PCR-confirmed or clinician-diagnosed COVID-19 case within 2 weeks of study entry. Each participant in the prospective study had whole blood, serum and a nasopharyngeal or oropharyngeal swab collected by mobile phlebotomists. Prospective study participants could optionally give additional blood draws and questionnaires over a roughly two-month period. Before DNA extraction, blood samples from the prospective study were shipped at room temperature or frozen.

Details on this clone: It lacks a known antigen. No qualities accompany the bases; no much larger clone lies one base away.

The sample comprised PBMCs or T cells enriched from blood (not recorded which). The chain is encoded by TRBV11-2 joined to TRBJ2-1; the D region possibly corresponds to TRBD1 (6 bases align). The clonotype comes from a woman aged 45-59 years who had been exposed to COVID-19. CDR3 reads: CASSPAQGLHNEQFF. The bases are TGTGCCAGCAGCCCGGCTCAGGGGCTCCACAATGAGCAGTTCTTC.